A selection of T cell receptor beta chains follows, all from one sample in a study of T cell responses to AZD1222 COVID-19 vaccine. Clones were sequenced by immunoSEQ multiplex PCR, and TCRdb holds only the in-frame ones, with some missing. The table shows approximately 120,000 clones, with 85% to 90% occurring only once. The material was peripheral blood, obtained 28 days after the second AZD1222 dose. These receptors were obtained from an adult who received the AZD1222 COVID-19 vaccine. The CDR3 runs from the conserved cysteine through the conserved F or W. A D gene is named only where the DNA matches it firmly.

v_gene,d_gene,j_gene,CDR3aa
TRBV7-8,NA,TRBJ2-3,CASRPRRGSDTQYF
TRBV28,NA,TRBJ2-3,CASSSRAGTDTQYF
TRBV9,TRBD1,TRBJ2-3,CASSGGGVIRTDTQYF
TRBV28,TRBD1,TRBJ1-2,CASSSPGTGDRQGYTF
TRBV6-6,NA,TRBJ2-2,CASSYTGRGTGELFF
TRBV3-1/TRBV3-2,TRBD1,TRBJ2-7,CASSRRSGRTGAEQYF
TRBV5-1,TRBD1,TRBJ2-2,CASSYGTDLTGELFF
TRBV30,NA,TRBJ2-5,CAWSGGIALETQYF
TRBV7-9,NA,TRBJ2-4,CASSAGTYVAKNIQYF
TRBV4-1,TRBD2,TRBJ2-3,CASSRGPTSGGTDTQYF
TRBV7-3,TRBD1,TRBJ1-1,CASSLRGQGRLNTEAFF
TRBV3-1/TRBV3-2,NA,TRBJ2-3,CASSALGPRYF
TRBV14,NA,TRBJ1-3,CASSQSGASGNTIYF
TRBV3-1/TRBV3-2,NA,TRBJ1-1,CASSQSAGPNTEAFF
TRBV28,NA,TRBJ1-2,CASSPGDYGYTF
TRBV19,TRBD2,TRBJ2-5,CASSPIAGGPETQYF
TRBV19,NA,TRBJ1-5,CASSVQGGDTVKPQHF
TRBV10-3,TRBD2,TRBJ2-1,CAISFKTPGLAGYNEQFF
TRBV27,NA,TRBJ2-2,CASSRSPVTGELFF
TRBV4-1,TRBD1,TRBJ1-2,CASSQGDREFSGYTF
TRBV7-9,NA,TRBJ1-6,CASSRGSSYNSPLHF
TRBV27,TRBD1,TRBJ2-1,CASRDREYYNEQFF
TRBV21-1,NA,TRBJ1-2,CASAQRGDYGYTF
TRBV21-1,NA,TRBJ2-2,CASSKALEGGDTGELFF
TRBV19,TRBD1,TRBJ1-2,CASSAGQGAGGYTF
TRBV6-5,NA,TRBJ1-4,CASSWGGPTGEKLFF
TRBV6-2/TRBV6-3,NA,TRBJ1-1,CASSYEGLNTEAFF
TRBV15,NA,TRBJ1-2,CATSRDRGDRGGYTF
TRBV6-6,NA,TRBJ1-1,CASSYGDKNTEAFF
TRBV18,NA,TRBJ2-2,CASSAGSGGELFF
TRBV6-5,TRBD1,TRBJ1-2,CASSYWREGAFGYTF
TRBV6-5,NA,TRBJ2-3,CASINPGDGTDTQYF
TRBV7-9,TRBD1,TRBJ2-2,CASSWGQGANTGELFF
TRBV29-1,NA,TRBJ1-1,CSVRGADTEAFF
TRBV6-4,NA,TRBJ1-2,CASSDGTRPHGGYTF
TRBV3-1/TRBV3-2,NA,TRBJ1-2,CASSQEGIPYGYTF
TRBV5-1,NA,TRBJ1-6,CASSLEVQTNSPLHF
TRBV28,TRBD1,TRBJ2-5,CASSLPGQGKETQYF
TRBV18,TRBD1,TRBJ2-1,CASSAGQGVNEQFF
TRBV4-3,NA,TRBJ2-3,CASSLDIGGRGDTQYF
TRBV11-2,NA,TRBJ1-2,CASSLGYLGQIHYYGYTF
TRBV6-5,TRBD2,TRBJ2-5,CASRLTSSGGETQYF
TRBV28,NA,TRBJ1-1,CASRRTGFWTEAFF